This T cell receptor (beta chain) was obtained from a study of T cells in Graves' hyperthyroidism and ophthalmopathy. Study details: Peripheral blood was drawn at first diagnosis, prior to all treatment.

RNA transcripts served as the template for amplifying TCR beta CDR3 regions. First-round RT-PCR targeting the TCR CDR3 was performed with the HTBI primer set. A single record per CDR3 protein comes from TCRdb applying MiXCR to the multiplex PCR reads. The sample holds some 300,000 distinct CDR3 sequences, 12% to 15% seen once. The germline CDR1 and CDR2 sequences are SGHTA and FQGNSA. The CDR3 consists of 14 residues. Trimming left V 2 bases short and J 8 bases short, with 15 bases between. This clonotype was counted ten times or more. The chain has TRBV7-2 and TRBJ1-1; D ambiguous. The source material was blood. This clonotype was sampled from a woman aged 40 to 50 with Graves' hyperthyroidism. This CDR3 reads CASSLTRSYGEAFF. CDR3 in DNA: TGTGCCAGCAGCTTAACACGCTCCTATGGGGAAGCTTTCTTT.